Sequencing of this T cell receptor (beta chain) was carried out in a study of blood T cells in healthy people across ages. The germline V and J ends were trimmed by 6 bases and 4 bases, with 12 bases remaining between them. CDR3 length equals 13 residues. Germline lookup yields CDR1 SEHNR and CDR2 FQNEAQ (reference sequence). A J-beta primer mix and a sample-barcoded 5' primer were used in a second PCR of about 7 to 12 cycles. MiXCR was run by TCRdb on the 5' RACE reads, yielding one entry per CDR3 protein. The repertoire holds approximately 700,000 distinct CDR3 sequences, with 32% as singletons. The TCR was taken from a woman over 75 in good health. Sequenced input: blood. This rearrangement joins TRBV7-9 to TRBJ2-5; possible D gene TRBD1, 5 bases. DNA for the CDR3: TGTGCCAGCAGTTTAAGGGGCCCAGAGACCCAGTACTTC. Amino acid sequence: CASSLRGPETQYF. Full variable domain (rest looked up from reference TRBV7-9 and TRBJ2-5): DTGVSQNPRHKITKRGQNVTFRCDPISEHNRLYWYRQTLGQGPEFLTYFQNEAQLEKSRLLSDRFSAERPKGSFSTLEIQRTEQGDSAMYLCASSLRGPETQYFGPGTRLLVL.